This entry is about one T cell receptor (beta chain). The CDR3 sequence is 14 residues long. Losses at the gene ends were 6 bases for V and 2 bases for J; bases not matched to a gene: 9. The germline CDR1 and CDR2 sequences are SQVTM and ANQGSEA. These data originate in a study of T cell changes during pregnancy in multiple sclerosis. The table came from immunoSEQ multiplex PCR; TCRdb's copy has only in-frame clones and leaves some out. The table lists under 65,000 clones, 85% to 95% of them singletons. Sequences were derived from CD8+ T cells from peripheral blood mononuclear cells, sampled in the second trimester of pregnancy. This TCR was sampled from a female donor with multiple sclerosis, enrolled in a pregnancy study. V is TRBV29-1 and J is TRBJ2-7; 8 bases fit TRBD1. CDR3 protein: CSVPLTGDPYEQYF. The DNA of the CDR3 is TGCAGCGTCCCCCTGACAGGGGACCCCTACGAGCAGTACTTC.